Reported below is one T cell receptor (beta chain). cDNA prepared by RNA extraction and subsequent reverse transcription served as the template for sequencing. The repertoire was sequenced with immunoSEQ multiplex PCR; TCRdb's copy has only in-frame clones and lacks some. The sample consists of 7,200 or so clones, 64% of them appearing once. Alopecia areata patients provided lesional scalp punch biopsies and peripheral blood, both collected for the study. The data were taken from a study of CD8+ T cells in alopecia areata. The TCR sequence derives from a human donor with alopecia areata. The specimen comprised skin, sampled at week 0.

The CDR3 coding sequence is TGTGCCAGCAGAATTACAGGGATTTCCTACGAGCAGTACTTC. It translates to CASRITGISYEQYF. The chain carries TRBV27 and TRBJ2-7; tentatively, D is TRBD1 (6 bases). Germline V gene lookup returns CDR1 MNHEY and CDR2 SMNVEV (reference sequence). CDR3 length: 14 residues. The V end was cut by 6 bases, the J end by 1 base, with 13 bases between.